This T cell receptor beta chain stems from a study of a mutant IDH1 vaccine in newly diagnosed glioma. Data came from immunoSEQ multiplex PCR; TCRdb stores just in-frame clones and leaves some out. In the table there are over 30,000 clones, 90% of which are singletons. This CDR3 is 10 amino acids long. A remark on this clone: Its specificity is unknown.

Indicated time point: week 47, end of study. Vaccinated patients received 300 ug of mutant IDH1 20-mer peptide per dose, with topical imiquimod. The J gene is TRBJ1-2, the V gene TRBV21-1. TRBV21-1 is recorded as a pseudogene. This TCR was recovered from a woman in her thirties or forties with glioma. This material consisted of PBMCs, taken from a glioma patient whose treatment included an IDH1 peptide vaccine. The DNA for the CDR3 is TGTGCCAGCAGCAATCCTGGCTACACCTTC. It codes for CASSNPGYTF.